Listed below are T cell receptor beta chains from one sample, sequenced in a study of T-cell memory formation after mild COVID-19. One entry per CDR3 protein, called by TCRdb with MiXCR from the 5' RACE reads. The sample gives 250,000 to 350,000 distinct CDR3 sequences, 15% to 20% of which show up once; about 23% is in the top ten. The sequencing input was PBMCs or a T cell subset sorted from them (not recorded which). These receptors came from a man aged 18 to 30 who had mild COVID-19 (a few samples of this study predate the infection). Cell type and time point are not known. Each CDR3 is given with its conserved first and last residue. A D gene is named only where the DNA matches it firmly. Where a row states a size, it is once, few, many or the class of an expanded clone; other rows omit it.

D: -; J: TRBJ2-2; V: TRBV2; size: -; DNA: TGTGCCAGCGGCCCCGGACCGGGTGACGGGGAGCTGTTTTTT; CDR3: CASGPGPGDGELFF
D: -; J: TRBJ1-5; V: TRBV20-1; size: -; DNA: TGCAGTGCTGGTTACAATCAGCCCCAGCATTTT; CDR3: CSAGYNQPQHF
D: TRBD1; J: TRBJ1-1; V: TRBV4-1; size: -; DNA: TGCGCCAGCAGCTCCAGGACAGGTGTACAGAACACTGAAGCTTTCTTT; CDR3: CASSSRTGVQNTEAFF
D: -; J: TRBJ1-2; V: TRBV6-5; size: few; DNA: TGTGCCAGCAGTTATGGAGTCGAACAGGAGGGCTACACCTTC; CDR3: CASSYGVEQEGYTF
D: -; J: TRBJ2-5; V: TRBV7-8; size: few; DNA: TGTGCCAGCAGCTTAGCTTGGCACCAAGAGACCCAGTACTTC; CDR3: CASSLAWHQETQYF
D: TRBD1; J: TRBJ1-4; V: TRBV20-1; size: -; DNA: TGCAGTGCTAGCCAAACAGGGGGCGTAGGGGAAAAACTGTTTTTT; CDR3: CSASQTGGVGEKLFF
D: -; J: TRBJ2-4; V: TRBV28; size: -; DNA: TGTGCCAGCAGTTTCGGGGTCGGGACAACCAAAAACATTCAGTACTTC; CDR3: CASSFGVGTTKNIQYF
D: -; J: TRBJ1-5; V: TRBV29-1; size: -; DNA: TGCAGCGTTGCTCTGGGGTTTGATCAGCCCCAGCATTTT; CDR3: CSVALGFDQPQHF
D: -; J: TRBJ2-2; V: TRBV5-4; size: few; DNA: TGTGCCAGCAGCTTGGTGTTATCGGGCGCCGGGGAGCTGTTTTTT; CDR3: CASSLVLSGAGELFF
D: -; J: TRBJ1-2; V: TRBV19; size: -; DNA: TGTGCCAGTAGTATGACCGGGAATTCTGGCTACACCTTC; CDR3: CASSMTGNSGYTF
D: -; J: TRBJ2-7; V: TRBV18; size: -; DNA: TGTGCCAGCTCACCACCGGGACGGCAAGGCGACGAGCAGTACTTC; CDR3: CASSPPGRQGDEQYF
D: -; J: TRBJ2-2; V: TRBV12-3/TRBV12-4; size: many; DNA: TGTGCCAGCAGTACCCGAGGGTCCGGGGAGCTGTTTTTT; CDR3: CASSTRGSGELFF
D: -; J: TRBJ1-4; V: TRBV4-2; size: few; DNA: TGTGCCAGCAGCCAAGAATGGCCCTCGGGGGTGTTTTTT; CDR3: CASSQEWPSGVFF
D: -; J: TRBJ2-5; V: TRBV6-5; size: few; DNA: TGTGCCAGCAGCCCCGATCCGGGGCCTACGGCGAAGACCCAGTACTTC; CDR3: CASSPDPGPTAKTQYF
D: TRBD2; J: TRBJ2-7; V: TRBV12-3/TRBV12-4; size: -; DNA: TGTGCCAGCAGTCCTGGGGACCGCGGGGGATCCTACGAGCAGTACTTC; CDR3: CASSPGDRGGSYEQYF
D: -; J: TRBJ1-3; V: TRBV5-1; size: few; DNA: TGCGCCAGCAGCTTGGTTGGGAACTCTGGAAACACCATATATTTT; CDR3: CASSLVGNSGNTIYF
D: -; J: TRBJ2-5; V: TRBV5-6; size: few; DNA: TGTGCCAGCAGCTTCCCCCGCACTAGCAGAGAGACCCAGTACTTC; CDR3: CASSFPRTSRETQYF
D: TRBD2; J: TRBJ2-3; V: TRBV7-8; size: many; DNA: TGTGCCAGCAGTCCCCCCGGGATAGCGGGGTGGAATACGCAGTATTTT; CDR3: CASSPPGIAGWNTQYF
D: -; J: TRBJ2-3; V: TRBV12-5; size: -; DNA: TGTGCTAGTGGTTTGCCATGGACGGCCACAGATACGCAGTATTTT; CDR3: CASGLPWTATDTQYF
D: TRBD1; J: TRBJ2-1; V: TRBV4-2; size: -; DNA: TGTGCCAGCAGCCAAGGACAGGGTCCTGGTGAGCAGTTCTTC; CDR3: CASSQGQGPGEQFF
D: -; J: TRBJ2-7; V: TRBV4-2; size: many; DNA: TGTGCCAGCAGTCACGCAGGGAAACCCTACGAGCAGTACTTC; CDR3: CASSHAGKPYEQYF
D: TRBD2; J: TRBJ2-1; V: TRBV3-1; size: -; DNA: TGTGCCAGCAGCGGGGGACTAGCGGGAGACCACAATGAGCAGTTCTTC; CDR3: CASSGGLAGDHNEQFF
D: -; J: TRBJ2-3; V: TRBV5-6; size: few; DNA: TGTGCCAGTGGAGGGGCAGGCACAGATACGCAGTATTTT; CDR3: CASGGAGTDTQYF
D: -; J: TRBJ2-7; V: TRBV29-1; size: -; DNA: TGCAGCGTTGACAGGGGCCACGAGCAGTACTTC; CDR3: CSVDRGHEQYF
D: -; J: TRBJ1-4; V: TRBV10-3; size: few; DNA: TGTGCCATCAGTGAGTCGGGGGCGGTTGAAAAACTGTTTTTT; CDR3: CAISESGAVEKLFF
D: -; J: TRBJ1-5; V: TRBV7-9; size: -; DNA: TGTGCCAGCAGCTTAGGGGGTCCTGAGCAGCCCCAGCATTTT; CDR3: CASSLGGPEQPQHF
D: -; J: TRBJ1-2; V: TRBV28; size: -; DNA: TGTGCCAGCAGCTTTCGAAGATACAGGGACTATGGCTACACCTTC; CDR3: CASSFRRYRDYGYTF
D: -; J: TRBJ2-5; V: TRBV7-2; size: many; DNA: TGTGCCAGCAGCTTAGCGGGGGCCTTCCAAGAGACCCAGTACTTC; CDR3: CASSLAGAFQETQYF
D: -; J: TRBJ2-1; V: TRBV5-1; size: -; DNA: TGCGCCAGCAGCTTGGACTCCCGAAGACACAATGAGCAGTTCTTC; CDR3: CASSLDSRRHNEQFF
D: TRBD1; J: TRBJ1-1; V: TRBV5-1; size: few; DNA: TGCGCCAGCAGCCGATGGACAGGTCGGAGCACTGAAGCTTTCTTT; CDR3: CASSRWTGRSTEAFF
D: TRBD2; J: TRBJ2-1; V: TRBV6-5; size: many; DNA: TGTGCCAGTGGGGGGGGGAGGTCCCTTTACAATGAGCAGTTCTTC; CDR3: CASGGGRSLYNEQFF
D: TRBD1; J: TRBJ1-4; V: TRBV20-1; size: many; DNA: TGCAGTGCAGGAGCCAGGGGGCTTGAAAAACTGTTTTTT; CDR3: CSAGARGLEKLFF
D: TRBD1; J: TRBJ1-5; V: TRBV20-1; size: few; DNA: TGCAGTGCTCGAGGACAGGGTGGGTACCAGCCCCAGCATTTT; CDR3: CSARGQGGYQPQHF
D: -; J: TRBJ2-3; V: TRBV5-1; size: -; DNA: TGCGCCAGCAGCTTCCGGGAGCCGCCGGATACGCAGTATTTT; CDR3: CASSFREPPDTQYF
D: -; J: TRBJ2-3; V: TRBV7-9; size: -; DNA: TGTGCCAGCAGCCAGAGACTTGTCCATATCCCAGATACGCAGTATTTT; CDR3: CASSQRLVHIPDTQYF
D: TRBD1; J: TRBJ1-1; V: TRBV29-1; size: few; DNA: TGCAGCACTACTCAGGGGGACACTGAAGCTTTCTTT; CDR3: CSTTQGDTEAFF
D: -; J: TRBJ2-2; V: TRBV20-1; size: few; DNA: TGCAGTGCTAGTGGACACCTGACCACCGGGGAGCTGTTTTTT; CDR3: CSASGHLTTGELFF
D: -; J: TRBJ2-1; V: TRBV7-2; size: -; DNA: TGTGCCAGCAGCCTGGGGGGCCCACGTAATGAGCAGTTCTTC; CDR3: CASSLGGPRNEQFF
D: -; J: TRBJ2-1; V: TRBV9; size: few; DNA: TGTGCCAGCAGCGTAGGCCAGGGGCCCTACAATGAGCAGTTCTTC; CDR3: CASSVGQGPYNEQFF
D: -; J: TRBJ2-3; V: TRBV10-3; size: -; DNA: TGTGCCATCAGTGAGTCGGCAGGCACAGATACGCAGTATTTT; CDR3: CAISESAGTDTQYF
D: -; J: TRBJ1-4; V: TRBV24-1; size: few; DNA: TGTGCCACCAGTGGTCCCCCCTGGACCTGTAATGAAAAACTGTTTTTT; CDR3: CATSGPPWTCNEKLFF
D: TRBD1; J: TRBJ1-2; V: TRBV5-1; size: -; DNA: TGCGCCAGCAGCTTGAGGACCGGACAGGCCCATGGCTACACCTTC; CDR3: CASSLRTGQAHGYTF
D: -; J: TRBJ2-7; V: TRBV20-1; size: many; DNA: TGCAGTGCCTATCTCCAGGGGAGCTCCTACGAGCAGTACTTC; CDR3: CSAYLQGSSYEQYF
D: -; J: TRBJ2-1; V: TRBV2; size: -; DNA: TGTGCCAGCAACCGTGGGGGTGAGTCCTACAATGAGCAGTTCTTC; CDR3: CASNRGGESYNEQFF
D: -; J: TRBJ2-2; V: TRBV5-1; size: many; DNA: TGCGCCAGCACGCCGCCCCCGTACACCCTACCCGGGGAGCTGTTTTTT; CDR3: CASTPPPYTLPGELFF
D: -; J: TRBJ1-1; V: TRBV2; size: few; DNA: TGTGCCAGCAGTCCAGGACAGTTAGAAGCTTTCTTT; CDR3: CASSPGQLEAFF
D: -; J: TRBJ1-2; V: TRBV5-1; size: few; DNA: TGCGCCAGCAGGAAAAGCCCGGGACCGAAAAACTATGGCTACACCTTC; CDR3: CASRKSPGPKNYGYTF
D: -; J: TRBJ2-1; V: TRBV4-1; size: -; DNA: TGCGCCAGCAGCCACCCGACTACATCGTCCTACAATGAGCAGTTCTTC; CDR3: CASSHPTTSSYNEQFF
D: -; J: TRBJ2-3; V: TRBV6-2/TRBV6-3; size: -; DNA: TGTGCCAGCACCAGGGTAGGTCGGAGCACAGATACGCAGTATTTT; CDR3: CASTRVGRSTDTQYF